The 10 T cell receptor beta chains below come from one sample, sequenced in a study of T cell responses to AZD1222 COVID-19 vaccine. Produced via immunoSEQ multiplex PCR; TCRdb's table is partial and in-frame only. Of about 180,000 clones detected, 88% appear once; the ten largest clones hold around 10%. This material consisted of peripheral blood, taken 28 days after the second AZD1222 dose. The receptors here all came from an adult who received the AZD1222 COVID-19 vaccine.

This clone has only one observation. This chain uses TRBV30 with TRBJ1-5; D gene uncertain. The length of the CDR3 is 13 residues. Germline CDR1 GTSNPN, CDR2 SVGIG (reference sequence). V was pared by 1 base and J by 8 bases, with 12 bases between. The CDR3 spells CAWSAVPGEPQHF. The CDR3 nucleotides read TGTGCCTGGAGTGCGGTCCCTGGGGAGCCCCAGCATTTT.

The rearrangement uses TRBV24-1 and TRBJ2-7, with D unresolved. Trimming shortened V by 4 bases and J by 5 bases, and 11 bases separated the two germline ends. The germline V gene has CDR1 KGHDR and CDR2 SFDVKD. The CDR3 consists of 13 residues. The CDR3 DNA sequence: TGTGCCACCAGTGAGTCCCCCCGGAACGAGCAGTACTTC. The encoded protein is CATSESPRNEQYF.

Written as DNA, the CDR3 is TGTGCCAGCAGCTTGGCGGTGGGGGGGCCGTACAATGAGCAGTTCTTC. Protein product: CASSLAVGGPYNEQFF. The J gene is TRBJ2-1, the V gene TRBV5-4; possible D gene TRBD2, 7 bases. The germline V gene has CDR1 SGHNT and CDR2 YYREEE (reference sequence). The length of the CDR3 is 16 residues. V lost 0 bases and J 4 bases, leaving 14 bases between the germline ends.

The rearrangement uses TRBV27 and TRBJ2-5; TRBD1 agrees at 8 bases. V dropped 3 bases and J dropped 7; count of bases not matched to a gene: 7. The germline gives CDR1 MNHEY, CDR2 SMNVEV (reference sequence). The CDR3 is 14 amino acids. CDR3 in DNA: TGTGCCAGCAGTTTTTCGACAGGGGTGGGGACCCAGTACTTC. This codes for CASSFSTGVGTQYF.

CDR3 protein: CASSQRTGEAFF. CDR3 bases: TGCGCCAGCAGCCAAAGGACGGGGGAAGCTTTCTTT. The chain has TRBV4-3 and TRBJ1-1; no clear D. The CDR3 covers 12 residues. Germline CDR1 reads LGHNA; CDR2 reads YSLEER. Trimming took 2 bases from V and 8 from J, leaving 9 bases between them.

This chain links TRBV29-1 with TRBJ2-3; 9 positions agree with TRBD2. Looked up from germline, CDR1 is SQVTM and CDR2 is ANQGSEA. V trimming: 7 bases; J trimming: 1 base; junction bases outside the gene matches: 15. This CDR3 has 17 amino acids. The CDR3 sequence: CSAAFFSGGVGTDTQYF. CDR3 DNA sequence: TGCAGCGCCGCCTTCTTTAGCGGGGGTGTCGGCACAGATACGCAGTATTTT.

The chain uses TRBV6-5 and TRBJ1-1; weak D call: TRBD1 (5 bases). The CDR3 spans 13 residues. CDR1 MNHEY and CDR2 SVGAGI come from the germline V gene. V lost 11 bases and J lost 1, with 14 bases in between. The CDR3 is CALGALWNTEAFF. CDR3 DNA sequence: TGTGCCCTAGGGGCCCTCTGGAACACTGAAGCTTTCTTT.

The gene calls are TRBV6-4 and TRBJ2-3; 7 bases are shared with TRBD1. Trimming cost V 4 bases and J 2 bases; bases outside gene matches: 6. The length of the CDR3 is 15 residues. The germline V gene has CDR1 MRHNA and CDR2 SNTAGT. This chain's CDR3 is CASSASGQFTDTQYF. The CDR3 region has the DNA TGTGCCAGCAGTGCCTCGGGACAGTTCACAGATACGCAGTATTTT.

The V gene is TRBV7-2, the J gene TRBJ2-5, with 10 bases matching TRBD2. The CDR3 has 15 amino acids. Trimming cost V 4 bases and J 1 base; bases outside gene matches: 3. CDR1 and CDR2 from the germline V gene are SGHTA and FQGNSA. The CDR3 region is CASSSTSGVQETQYF. The DNA for the CDR3 is TGTGCCAGCAGCTCAACTAGCGGGGTCCAAGAGACCCAGTACTTC.

This clone was recorded a few times. This rearrangement joins TRBV5-1 to TRBJ2-3, with D possibly TRBD1 on 6 matching bases. The V gene lost 1 base and the J gene lost 0 bases, with 9 bases spanning the gap. This CDR3 has 15 amino acids. Germline assignment: CDR1 SGHRS and CDR2 YFSETQ. The CDR3 DNA reads as TGCGCCAGCAGCTTGCAGGACAGTAGCACAGATACGCAGTATTTT. Translated: CASSLQDSSTDTQYF. Using reference TRBV5-1 and TRBJ2-3 for the parts outside the CDR3, the full variable domain is KAGVTQTPRYLIKTRGQQVTLSCSPISGHRSVSWYQQTPGQGLQFLFEYFSETQRNKGNFPGRFSGRQFSNSRSEMNVSTLELGDSALYLCASSLQDSSTDTQYFGPGTRLTVL.